Shown below are 10 T cell receptor beta chains from a single sample sequenced in a study of shared clonotypes between healthy human individuals. Only in-frame clones appear in the TCRdb table, and some are missing; sequencing was by immunoSEQ multiplex PCR. The table shows about 2 million clones, with roughly 95% occurring only once. Naive CD8 cells, CD45RO-negative and positively selected for CCR7, excluded terminally differentiated effector memory CD45RA+ cells. Source material: naive CD8+ T cells sorted from blood. Source of these receptors: a man aged 18 to 29 in good health.

The chain links TRBV7-9 to TRBJ2-3; 8 positions match TRBD2. Losses at the gene ends were 2 bases for V and 4 bases for J; bases not matched to a gene: 5. This CDR3 comprises 15 residues. Per the germline V gene, CDR1 is SEHNR and CDR2 is FQNEAQ (reference sequence). CDR3 residues: CASSLLGGGPDTQYF. Here the CDR3 DNA reads TGTGCCAGCAGCTTACTCGGGGGGGGCCCAGATACGCAGTATTTT. Full variable domain (rest looked up from reference TRBV7-9 and TRBJ2-3): DTGVSQNPRHKITKRGQNVTFRCDPISEHNRLYWYRQTLGQGPEFLTYFQNEAQLEKSRLLSDRFSAERPKGSFSTLEIQRTEQGDSAMYLCASSLLGGGPDTQYFGPGTRLTVL.

The chain has TRBV4-3 and TRBJ1-1; D remains unclear. The CDR3 spans 14 residues. Trimming cost V 0 bases and J 2 bases, with 7 bases left between them. Looked up from germline, CDR1 is LGHNA and CDR2 is YSLEER. CDR3 DNA: TGCGCCAGCAGCCAAGATATCACTAACACTGAAGCTTTCTTT. It translates to CASSQDITNTEAFF.

This clone was detected a few times. This chain connects TRBV10-1 to TRBJ1-6; tentatively, D is TRBD1 (5 bases). Germline values: CDR1 WNHNN, CDR2 SYGVQD (reference sequence). CDR3 size: 15 residues. The ends were cut back, 2 bases at V and 8 bases at J, with 13 bases in the middle. This CDR3 reads CASSEGGEGDSPLHF. Written as DNA, the CDR3 is TGCGCCAGCAGTGAGGGGGGTGAGGGCGATTCACCCCTCCACTTT.

V is TRBV30 and J is TRBJ2-7, with D tentatively TRBD1 or TRBD2 (6 bases each). V shed 1 base and J shed 2 bases, with 12 bases lying between them. Per the germline V gene, CDR1 is GTSNPN and CDR2 is SVGIG (reference sequence). There are 14 residues in the CDR3. The CDR3 DNA is TGTGCCTGGAGTGGGTGGGGGGCTCCCTACGAGCAGTACTTC. Amino acid sequence: CAWSGWGAPYEQYF.

This clone appeared once. Other DNA variants within this sample encode the same CDR3. The chain carries TRBV4-1 and TRBJ2-7; 7 positions match TRBD2. The CDR3 is made up of 15 amino acids. Germline V gene lookup returns CDR1 MGHRA and CDR2 YSYEKL. V lost 1 base to trimming and J lost 3 bases; unmatched junction nucleotides: 6. CDR3 region: CASSQVSGALYEQYF. CDR3 bases: TGCGCCAGCAGCCAAGTGAGCGGGGCCCTCTACGAGCAGTACTTC.

This clone was counted once. CDR3 sequence (DNA): TGTGCCAGCAGTTTGGAGACAGCCTACGAGCAGTACTTC. Its protein is CASSLETAYEQYF. V is TRBV28 and J is TRBJ2-7, with D perhaps TRBD1 (5 bases). This CDR3 has 13 amino acids. The germline gives CDR1 MDHEN, CDR2 SYDVKM. Trimming took off 3 bases at V and 2 bases at J, with 8 bases between the two ends.

The chain links TRBV5-6 to TRBJ2-1, with D possibly matching TRBD2 (6 bases). The germline V gene encodes CDR1 SGHDT and CDR2 YYEEEE. This CDR3 spans 14 amino acids. Trimming pared 0 bases from V and 8 bases from J, leaving 12 bases between. DNA of the CDR3: TGTGCCAGCAGCTTGGGACTAGTGGTCCATGAGCAGTTCTTC. Amino acids: CASSLGLVVHEQFF.

This chain uses TRBV30 with TRBJ2-7, with D perhaps matching TRBD1 (6 bases). V was cut by 5 bases and J by 0 bases, with 14 bases left in between. The germline gives CDR1 GTSNPN, CDR2 SVGIG (reference sequence). The CDR3 is 14 amino acids. CDR3 in DNA: TGTGCCTGGGCCCAGGCGGACAGCTCCTACGAGCAGTACTTC. This translates into CAWAQADSSYEQYF.

The chain recombines TRBV4-2 with TRBJ2-3; D uncertain. Trimming removed 3 bases from V and 1 base from J, with 8 bases in between. The germline gives CDR1 LGHNA, CDR2 YNFKEQ. The CDR3 spans 14 residues. CDR3 residues: CASSHLLGTDTQYF. For the CDR3, the DNA is TGTGCCAGCAGCCATCTTTTGGGCACAGATACGCAGTATTTT.

The chain joins TRBV11-2 to TRBJ2-5, with D possibly being TRBD2 (7 bases). The CDR3 spans 15 residues. The germline V gene encodes CDR1 SGHAT and CDR2 FQNNGV. V lost 5 bases to trimming and J lost 1 base, with 14 bases between them. CDR3 in DNA: TGTGCCAGCAGCGCCCGGGGGGCGGTCCAAGAGACCCAGTACTTC. Translated, it gives CASSARGAVQETQYF.